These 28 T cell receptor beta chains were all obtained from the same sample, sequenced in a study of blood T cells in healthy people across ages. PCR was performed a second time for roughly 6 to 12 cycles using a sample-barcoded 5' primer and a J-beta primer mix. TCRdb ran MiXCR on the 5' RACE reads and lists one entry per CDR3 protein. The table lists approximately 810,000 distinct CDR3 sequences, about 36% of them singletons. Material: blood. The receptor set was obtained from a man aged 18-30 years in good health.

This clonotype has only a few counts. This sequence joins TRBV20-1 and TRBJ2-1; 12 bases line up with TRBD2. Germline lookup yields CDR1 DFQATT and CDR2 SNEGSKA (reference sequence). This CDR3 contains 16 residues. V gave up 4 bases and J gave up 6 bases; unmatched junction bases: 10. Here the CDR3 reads CSATRSSGGAVNEQFF. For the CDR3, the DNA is TGCAGTGCTACCCGATCTAGCGGGGGGGCGGTCAATGAGCAGTTCTTC.

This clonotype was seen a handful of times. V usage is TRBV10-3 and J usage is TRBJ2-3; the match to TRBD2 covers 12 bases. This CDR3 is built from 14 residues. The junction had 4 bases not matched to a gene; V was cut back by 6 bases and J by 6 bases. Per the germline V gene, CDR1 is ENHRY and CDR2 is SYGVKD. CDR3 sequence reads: CAIRTSGGGDTQYF. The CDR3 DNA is TGTGCCATCAGGACTAGCGGGGGAGGGGATACGCAGTATTTT.

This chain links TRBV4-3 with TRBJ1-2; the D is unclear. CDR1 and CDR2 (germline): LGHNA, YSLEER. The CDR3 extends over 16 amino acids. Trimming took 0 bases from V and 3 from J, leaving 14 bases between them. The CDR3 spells CASSQDASTWDYGYTF. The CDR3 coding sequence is TGCGCCAGCAGCCAAGACGCGTCTACTTGGGACTATGGCTACACCTTC.

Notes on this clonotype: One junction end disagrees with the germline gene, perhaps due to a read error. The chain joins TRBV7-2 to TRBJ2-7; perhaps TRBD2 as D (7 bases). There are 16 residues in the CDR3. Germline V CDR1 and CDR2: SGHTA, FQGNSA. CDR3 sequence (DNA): TGTGTCAGCAGCCGAGGGGGGGGGACGACCTCCTACGAGCAGTACTTC. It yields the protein CVSSRGGGTTSYEQYF. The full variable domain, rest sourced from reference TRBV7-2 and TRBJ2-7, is GAGVSQSPSNKVTEKGKDVELRCDPISGHTALYWYRQSLGQGLEFLIYFQGNSAPDKSGLPSDRFSAERTGGSVSTLTIQRTQQEDSAVYLCVSSRGGGTTSYEQYFGPGTRLTVT.

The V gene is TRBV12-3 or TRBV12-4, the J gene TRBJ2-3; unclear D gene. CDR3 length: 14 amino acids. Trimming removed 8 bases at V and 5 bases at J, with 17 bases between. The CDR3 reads CASLNPSGVDTQYF. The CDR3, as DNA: TGTGCCAGCTTAAATCCCTCTGGCGTAGATACGCAGTATTTT.

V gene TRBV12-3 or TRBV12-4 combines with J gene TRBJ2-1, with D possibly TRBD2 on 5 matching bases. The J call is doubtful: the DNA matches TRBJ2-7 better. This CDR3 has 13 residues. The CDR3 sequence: CASTDGVYNEQYF. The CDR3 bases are TGTGCCAGCACCGACGGGGTTTACAATGAGCAGTACTTC.

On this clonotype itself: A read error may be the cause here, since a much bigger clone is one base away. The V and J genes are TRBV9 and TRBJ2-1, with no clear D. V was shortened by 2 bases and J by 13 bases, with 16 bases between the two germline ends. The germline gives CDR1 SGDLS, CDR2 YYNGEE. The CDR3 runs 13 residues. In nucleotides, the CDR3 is TGTGCCAGCAGCGTCAACAGAGAAGAGACCCAGTTCTTC. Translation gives CASSVNREETQFF.

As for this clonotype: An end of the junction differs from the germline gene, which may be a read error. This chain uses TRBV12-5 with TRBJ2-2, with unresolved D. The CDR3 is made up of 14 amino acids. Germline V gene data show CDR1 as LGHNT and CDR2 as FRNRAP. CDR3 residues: CASGQSLGTEELFF. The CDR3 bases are TGTGCTAGTGGTCAGTCCCTGGGCACCGAGGAGCTGTTTTTT.

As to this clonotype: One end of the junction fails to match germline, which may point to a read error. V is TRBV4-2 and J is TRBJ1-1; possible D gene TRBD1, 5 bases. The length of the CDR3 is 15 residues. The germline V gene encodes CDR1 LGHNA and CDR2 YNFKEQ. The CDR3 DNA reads TGTGCCAGCAGCCAACGACAGAGTCCGAACACTGAAACTTTCTTT. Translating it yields CASSQRQSPNTETFF.

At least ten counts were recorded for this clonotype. CDR3 residues: CASSYSLAGGYNEQFF. The CDR3 DNA reads as TGTGCCAGCAGTTACTCCCTAGCGGGGGGCTACAATGAGCAGTTCTTC. This chain joins TRBV6-5 and TRBJ2-1, with 11 bases lining up with TRBD2. Germline loops: CDR1 MNHEY, CDR2 SVGAGI. V was clipped by 0 bases and J by 3 bases; unmatched bases: 1. The CDR3 loop spans 16 amino acids.

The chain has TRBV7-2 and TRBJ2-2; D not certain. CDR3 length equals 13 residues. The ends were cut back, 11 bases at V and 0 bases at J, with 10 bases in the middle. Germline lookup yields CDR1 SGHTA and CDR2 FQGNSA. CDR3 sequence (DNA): TGTGCCGGCCTCATCCCGAACACCGGGGAGCTGTTTTTT. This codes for CAGLIPNTGELFF.

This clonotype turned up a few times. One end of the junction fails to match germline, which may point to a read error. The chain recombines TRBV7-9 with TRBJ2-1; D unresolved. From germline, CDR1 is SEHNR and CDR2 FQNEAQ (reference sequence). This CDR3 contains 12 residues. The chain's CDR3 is CASSFDSNGQFF. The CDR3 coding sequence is TGTGCCAGCAGCTTCGACTCGAATGGGCAGTTCTTC.

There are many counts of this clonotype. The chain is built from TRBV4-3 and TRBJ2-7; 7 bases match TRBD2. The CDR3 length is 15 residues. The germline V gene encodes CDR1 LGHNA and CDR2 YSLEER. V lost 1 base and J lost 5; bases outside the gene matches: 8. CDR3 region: CASSQARTSIHEQYF. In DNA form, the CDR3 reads TGCGCCAGCAGCCAAGCTAGGACTAGTATCCACGAGCAGTACTTC.

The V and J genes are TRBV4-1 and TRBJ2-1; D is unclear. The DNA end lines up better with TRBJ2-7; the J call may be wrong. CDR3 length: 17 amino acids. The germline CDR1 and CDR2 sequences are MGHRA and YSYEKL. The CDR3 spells CASSQGFLRDTYNEQYF. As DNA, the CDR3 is TGCGCCAGCAGCCAAGGGTTTCTGAGAGATACCTACAATGAGCAGTACTTC.

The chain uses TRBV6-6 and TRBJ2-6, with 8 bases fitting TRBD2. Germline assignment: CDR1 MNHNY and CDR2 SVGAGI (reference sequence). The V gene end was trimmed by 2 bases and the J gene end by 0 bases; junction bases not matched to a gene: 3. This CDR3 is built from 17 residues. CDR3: CASSYPGGSSGANVLTF. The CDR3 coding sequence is TGTGCCAGCAGTTACCCGGGAGGGAGCTCTGGGGCCAACGTCCTGACTTTC.

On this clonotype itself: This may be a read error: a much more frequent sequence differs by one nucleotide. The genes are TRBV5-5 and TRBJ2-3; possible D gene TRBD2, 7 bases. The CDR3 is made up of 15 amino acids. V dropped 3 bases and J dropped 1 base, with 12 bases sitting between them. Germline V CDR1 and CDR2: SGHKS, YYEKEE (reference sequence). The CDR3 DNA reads TGTGCCAGCAGCTGGGGGGGGGCGCGCACAGATACGCAGTATTTT. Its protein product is CASSWGGARTDTQYF.

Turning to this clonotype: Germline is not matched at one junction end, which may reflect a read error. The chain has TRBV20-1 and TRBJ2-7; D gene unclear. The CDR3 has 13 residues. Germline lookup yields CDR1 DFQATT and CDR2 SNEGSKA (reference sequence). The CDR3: CSASDGKSYEQYF. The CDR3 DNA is TGCAGTGCTAGCGATGGGAAGTCCTACGAGCAGTATTTC.

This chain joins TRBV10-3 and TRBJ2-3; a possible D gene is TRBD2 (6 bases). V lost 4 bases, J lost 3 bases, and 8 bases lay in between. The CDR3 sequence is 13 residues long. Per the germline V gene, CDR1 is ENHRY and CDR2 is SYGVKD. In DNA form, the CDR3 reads TGTGCCATCAGTGTCGCGGGGACAGATACGCAGTATTTT. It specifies CAISVAGTDTQYF.

In DNA form, the CDR3 reads TGCAGTGCTAGACTCCCCGGACAGGGACCGCTTGGTAAACTGTTTTTT. This gives the protein CSARLPGQGPLGKLFF. The V gene is TRBV20-1, the J gene TRBJ1-4; 8 bases align to TRBD1. CDR1 DFQATT and CDR2 SNEGSKA come from the germline V gene (reference sequence). The V segment lost 2 bases and the J segment 11 bases; nucleotides outside the gene matches: 16. The CDR3 contains 16 residues.

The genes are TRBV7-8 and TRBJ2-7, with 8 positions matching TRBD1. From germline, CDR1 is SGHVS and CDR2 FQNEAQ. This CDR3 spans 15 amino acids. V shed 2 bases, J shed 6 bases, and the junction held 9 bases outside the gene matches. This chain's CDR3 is CASSLSGQGRVEQYF. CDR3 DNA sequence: TGTGCCAGCAGCTTAAGCGGACAGGGTAGGGTCGAGCAGTACTTC.

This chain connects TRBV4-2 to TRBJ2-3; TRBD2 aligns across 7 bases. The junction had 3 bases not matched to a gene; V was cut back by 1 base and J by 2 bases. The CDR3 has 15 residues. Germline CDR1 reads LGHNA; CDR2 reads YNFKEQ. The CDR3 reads CASSQGEGTTDTQYF. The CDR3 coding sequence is TGTGCCAGCAGCCAAGGGGAGGGGACCACAGATACGCAGTATTTT.

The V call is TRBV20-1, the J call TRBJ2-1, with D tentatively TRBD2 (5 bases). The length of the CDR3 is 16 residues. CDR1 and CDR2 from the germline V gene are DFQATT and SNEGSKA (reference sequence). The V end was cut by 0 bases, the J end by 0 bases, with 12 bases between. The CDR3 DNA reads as TGCAGTGCTAGAGATTATGTGGACTTCTCCTACAATGAGCAGTTCTTC. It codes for CSARDYVDFSYNEQFF.

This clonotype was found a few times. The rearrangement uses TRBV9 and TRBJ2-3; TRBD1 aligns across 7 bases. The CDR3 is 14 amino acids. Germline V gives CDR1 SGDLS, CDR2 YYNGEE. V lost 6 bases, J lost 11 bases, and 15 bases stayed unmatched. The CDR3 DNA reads TGTGCCAGCACCTTCGAAGAGGGGGCTAGTCGGCAGTATTTT. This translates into CASTFEEGASRQYF.

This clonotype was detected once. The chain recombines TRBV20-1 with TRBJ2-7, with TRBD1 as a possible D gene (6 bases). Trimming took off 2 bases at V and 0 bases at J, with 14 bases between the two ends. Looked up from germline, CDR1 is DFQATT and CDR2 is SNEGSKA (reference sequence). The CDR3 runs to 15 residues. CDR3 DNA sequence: TGCAGTGCTAGACTAGGACAGACGTCCTCCTACGAGCAGTACTTC. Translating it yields CSARLGQTSSYEQYF.

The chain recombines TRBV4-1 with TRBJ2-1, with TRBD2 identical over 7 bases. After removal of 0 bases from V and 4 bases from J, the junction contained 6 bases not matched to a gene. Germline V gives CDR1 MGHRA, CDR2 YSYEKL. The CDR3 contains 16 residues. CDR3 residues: CASSQDQTSLYNEQFF. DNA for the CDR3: TGCGCCAGCAGCCAAGATCAGACTAGCTTATACAATGAGCAGTTCTTC.

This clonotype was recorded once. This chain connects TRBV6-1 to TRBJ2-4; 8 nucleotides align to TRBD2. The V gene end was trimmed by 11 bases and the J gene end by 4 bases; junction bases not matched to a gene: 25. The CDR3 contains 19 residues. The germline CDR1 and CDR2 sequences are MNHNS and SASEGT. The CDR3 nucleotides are TGTGCCTGCACCAAGGGAGGAGGTTCAGCGGGGGATAAAAAAAACATTCAGTACTTC. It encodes CACTKGGGSAGDKKNIQYF.

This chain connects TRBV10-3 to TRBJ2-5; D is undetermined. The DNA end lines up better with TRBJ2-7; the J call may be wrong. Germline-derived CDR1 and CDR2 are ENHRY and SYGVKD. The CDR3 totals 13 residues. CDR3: CAISESEDYEQYF. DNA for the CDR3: TGTGCCATCAGTGAGTCTGAGGACTACGAGCAGTACTTC.

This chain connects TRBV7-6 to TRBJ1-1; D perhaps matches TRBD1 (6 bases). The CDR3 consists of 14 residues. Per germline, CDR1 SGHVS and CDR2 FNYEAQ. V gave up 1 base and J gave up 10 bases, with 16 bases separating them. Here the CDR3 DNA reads TGTGCCAGCAGCTTAGGAGCGGGGGCTCCGGTAGCTTTCTTT. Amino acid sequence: CASSLGAGAPVAFF.